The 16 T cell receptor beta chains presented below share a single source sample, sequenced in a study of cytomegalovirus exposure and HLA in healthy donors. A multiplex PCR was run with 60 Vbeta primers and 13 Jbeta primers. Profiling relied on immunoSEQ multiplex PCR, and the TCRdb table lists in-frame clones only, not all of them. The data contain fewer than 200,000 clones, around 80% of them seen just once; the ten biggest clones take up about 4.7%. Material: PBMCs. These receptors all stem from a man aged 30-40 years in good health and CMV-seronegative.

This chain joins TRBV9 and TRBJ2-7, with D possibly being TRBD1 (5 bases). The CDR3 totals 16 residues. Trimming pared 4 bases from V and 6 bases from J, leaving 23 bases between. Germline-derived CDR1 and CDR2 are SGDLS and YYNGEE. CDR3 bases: TGTGCCAGCAGCCCCGAGACAGCCACCTCTGGACGCGAGCAGTACTTC. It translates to CASSPETATSGREQYF.

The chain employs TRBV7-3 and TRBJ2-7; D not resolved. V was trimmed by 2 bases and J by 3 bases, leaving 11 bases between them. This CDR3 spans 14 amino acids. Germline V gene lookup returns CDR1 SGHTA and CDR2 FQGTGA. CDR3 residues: CASSLGANGYEQYF. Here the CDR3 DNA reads TGTGCCAGCAGCTTAGGAGCGAACGGCTACGAGCAGTACTTC.

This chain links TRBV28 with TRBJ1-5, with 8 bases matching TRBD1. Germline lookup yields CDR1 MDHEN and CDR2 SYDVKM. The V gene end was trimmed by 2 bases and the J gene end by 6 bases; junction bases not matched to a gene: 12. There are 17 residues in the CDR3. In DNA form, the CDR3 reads TGTGCCAGCAGTTTAGGGACAGGATCCTATGCTATTCAGCCCCAGCATTTT. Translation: CASSLGTGSYAIQPQHF.

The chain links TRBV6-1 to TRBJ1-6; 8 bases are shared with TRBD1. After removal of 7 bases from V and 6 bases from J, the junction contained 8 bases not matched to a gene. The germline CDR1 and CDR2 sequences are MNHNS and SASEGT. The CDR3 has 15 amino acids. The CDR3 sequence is CASKTGGGLNSPLHF. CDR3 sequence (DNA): TGTGCCAGCAAAACAGGGGGGGGCCTTAATTCACCCCTCCACTTT.

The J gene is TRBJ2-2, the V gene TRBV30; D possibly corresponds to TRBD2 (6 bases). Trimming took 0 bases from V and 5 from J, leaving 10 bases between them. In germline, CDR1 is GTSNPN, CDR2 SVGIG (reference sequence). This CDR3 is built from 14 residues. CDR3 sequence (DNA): TGTGCCTGGAGTGTACGTGGGGGGACCGGGGAGCTGTTTTTT. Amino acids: CAWSVRGGTGELFF.

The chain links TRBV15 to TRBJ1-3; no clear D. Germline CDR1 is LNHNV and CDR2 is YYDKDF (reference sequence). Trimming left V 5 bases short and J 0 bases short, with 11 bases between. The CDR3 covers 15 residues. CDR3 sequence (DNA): TGTGCCACCAGCGCCCGACATTTCTCTGGAAACACCATATATTTT. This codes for CATSARHFSGNTIYF.

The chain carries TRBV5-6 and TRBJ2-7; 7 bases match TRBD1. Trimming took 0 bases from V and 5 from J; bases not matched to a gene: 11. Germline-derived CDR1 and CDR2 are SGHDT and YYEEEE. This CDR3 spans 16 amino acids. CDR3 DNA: TGTGCCAGCAGCTTGGACAGGGGAGCCACGCTGGACGAGCAGTACTTC. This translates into CASSLDRGATLDEQYF. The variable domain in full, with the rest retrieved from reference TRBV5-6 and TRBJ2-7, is DAGVTQSPTHLIKTRGQQVTLRCSPKSGHDTVSWYQQALGQGPQFIFQYYEEEERQRGNFPDRFSGHQFPNYSSELNVNALLLGDSALYLCASSLDRGATLDEQYFGPGTRLTVT.

As DNA, the CDR3 is TGCGCCAGCAGCAACGGACAGGGAAACGAGCAGTACTTC. This translates into CASSNGQGNEQYF. V gene TRBV5-1 combines with J gene TRBJ2-7; 8 bases align to TRBD1. Trimming took 4 bases from V and 5 from J; bases not matched to a gene: 5. The CDR3 contains 13 residues. Germline V gives CDR1 SGHRS, CDR2 YFSETQ.

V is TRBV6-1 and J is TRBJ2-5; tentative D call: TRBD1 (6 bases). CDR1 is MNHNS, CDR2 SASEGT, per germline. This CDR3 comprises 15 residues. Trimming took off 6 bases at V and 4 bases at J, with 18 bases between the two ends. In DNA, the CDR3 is TGTGCCAGCAGGTCCGACACAGGGACGGGAGAGACCCAGTACTTC. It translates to CASRSDTGTGETQYF.

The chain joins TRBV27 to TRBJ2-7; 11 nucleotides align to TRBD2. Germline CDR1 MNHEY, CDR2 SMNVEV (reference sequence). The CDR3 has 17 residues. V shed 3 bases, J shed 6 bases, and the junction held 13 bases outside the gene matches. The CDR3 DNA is TGTGCCAGCAGTTTTTTAGCGGGAGGGCCAAGCGATGCCGAGCAGTACTTC. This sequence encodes CASSFLAGGPSDAEQYF.

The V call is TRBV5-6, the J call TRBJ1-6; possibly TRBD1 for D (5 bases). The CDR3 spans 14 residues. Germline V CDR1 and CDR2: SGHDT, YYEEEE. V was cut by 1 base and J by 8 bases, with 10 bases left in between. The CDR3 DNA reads TGTGCCAGCAGCTTGAGCAGGGCGGATTCACCCCTCCACTTT. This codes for CASSLSRADSPLHF.

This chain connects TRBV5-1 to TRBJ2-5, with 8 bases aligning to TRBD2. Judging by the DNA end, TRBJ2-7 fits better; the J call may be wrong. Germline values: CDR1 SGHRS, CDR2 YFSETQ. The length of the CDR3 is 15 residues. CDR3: CASSRRMGLAYEQYF. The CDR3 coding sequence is TGCGCCAGCAGCCGTAGGATGGGACTAGCCTACGAGCAGTACTTC.

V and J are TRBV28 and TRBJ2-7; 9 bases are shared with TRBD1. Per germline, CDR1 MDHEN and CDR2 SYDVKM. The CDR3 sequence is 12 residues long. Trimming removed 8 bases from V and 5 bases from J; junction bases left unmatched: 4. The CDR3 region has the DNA TGTGCCAGCCGGGACAGGGTCGACGAGCAGTACTTC. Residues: CASRDRVDEQYF.

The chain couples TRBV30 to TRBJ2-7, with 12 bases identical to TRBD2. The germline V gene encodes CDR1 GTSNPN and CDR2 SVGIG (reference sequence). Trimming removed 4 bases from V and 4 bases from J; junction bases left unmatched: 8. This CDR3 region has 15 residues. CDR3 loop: CAWTGPGLAGYEQYF. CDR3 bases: TGTGCCTGGACCGGACCCGGACTAGCGGGGTACGAGCAGTACTTC.

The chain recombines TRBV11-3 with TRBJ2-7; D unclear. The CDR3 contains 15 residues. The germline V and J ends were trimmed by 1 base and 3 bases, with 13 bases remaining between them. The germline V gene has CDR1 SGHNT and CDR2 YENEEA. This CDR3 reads CASSLGGGRNYEQYF. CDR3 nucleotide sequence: TGTGCCAGCAGCTTAGGAGGTGGCCGGAACTACGAGCAGTACTTC.

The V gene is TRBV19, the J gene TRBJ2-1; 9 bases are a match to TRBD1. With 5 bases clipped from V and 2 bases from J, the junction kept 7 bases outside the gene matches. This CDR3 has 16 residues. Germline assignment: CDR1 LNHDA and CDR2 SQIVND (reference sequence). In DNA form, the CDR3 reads TGTGCCAGTAGTGACAACAGGGGGCTTGCCTACAATGAGCAGTTCTTC. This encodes CASSDNRGLAYNEQFF.